This TCR beta chain came from a study of tumor-infiltrating lymphocytes in primary liver carcinoma (dated by TCRdb to 2015 to 2018). About the investigation overall: Of the five patients (three men and two women, aged 30 to 69 years), four had hepatocellular carcinoma and one had combined HCC and intrahepatic cholangiocarcinoma. The tumors of the five patients were staged as T1-T3 N0M0, with maximum diameters ranging from roughly 4.2 to 10 cm. Each sample produced about 3.5 to 7.5 million productive TCRbeta reads, and read depth showed no significant difference between tissue types. Across five regions of each liver tumor, along with adjacent normal tissue and blood, the study brought together TCRbeta repertoire sequencing, expression microarrays and whole-exome sequencing. TCRbeta repertoire sequencing covered approximately 35 specimens from 5 patients: some 25 tumor regions, 5 adjacent noncancerous liver tissues and 5 peripheral blood samples. The 25 tumor region samples were profiled with Agilent mRNA microarrays so that TCRbeta repertoire diversity could be related to the local molecular phenotype. Technical replicate repertoires showed high reproducibility, with mean shared-clone rates approximately 0.9 and correlation coefficients above 0.95.

Results the study describes overall, beyond this receptor: Comparison of CD4+ and CD8+ T cell repertoires was precluded by the use of bulk unsorted samples. A significantly larger repertoire fraction was made up by the top 250 clones in tumors than in blood (p = 0.039). Repertoire overlap was found to be higher between tumor regions (mean approximately 35%) than between tumor-adjacent (approximately 17%) or tumor-blood (14%) pairs, consistent with antigen-driven expansion. Only 4 or 5 patients were included in the study, and the authors note that the findings should be validated in a larger study. Just about 7.5-25% of top clones turned up in all five regions of a tumor, which suggests spatial heterogeneity among tumor-infiltrating T cells. Only the TCR beta chain was sequenced, which likely underestimates true repertoire diversity because unpaired alpha chains were not captured.

This clonotype turned up a few times. Its antigen is still unknown. No base quality information exists; no much larger clone differs at one position. TCRbeta-specific cDNA was reverse-transcribed from 500 ng total RNA using a constant-region primer and ProtoScript II reverse transcriptase. Construction of the TCRbeta libraries relied on three nested rounds of multiplex PCR, following a slightly modified ARM-PCR procedure. Sample barcodes and Illumina adapters were attached in a final 25-cycle PCR using Deep VentR polymerase. Before sequencing, amplicons of 200-500 bp were purified from gel using a QIAquick gel extraction kit. TCRbeta amplicons were sequenced on an Illumina HiSeq 2500 with 250-bp paired-end reads. The study's processing was this. Reads were quality-trimmed with Trimmomatic v0.33, and paired reads were merged with FLASH v1.2.11 to recover full CDR3 sequences. V, D and J germline segments were assigned to the rearranged TCRbeta sequences by MiGEC v1.2.1b. Clonotype statistics and Shannon-Wiener diversity indices were computed with VDJtools v1.0.0. Except for diversity analysis, only the 250 most abundant clonotypes of each sample were used in subsequent analyses to reduce sampling bias. TCRdb reworked the public reads: Q25 trimming with fastp, MiXCR clone assembly, productive beta chains retained. One record per CDR3 amino acid sequence lists the most common genes and DNA. In this record, the V and J calls reflect TCRdb's handling and not the investigators' own analysis. The sample table holds 70,000 to 75,000 distinct CDR3 sequences, of which over 60% were seen once. The ten largest clones represent about 27% of the sample.

Total RNA and DNA were co-extracted from approximately 20-30 mg of bulk tissue with the AllPrep DNA/RNA mini kit, without cell sorting. Between late 2015 and March 2016, about 5 patients in China with histopathologically diagnosed primary liver carcinoma had their tumors surgically resected. Chronic HBV infection was present in the patients, and the patients were treatment-naive at sampling. Five spatially separated regions were sampled per tumor: superior, inferior, left-lateral and right-lateral poles, plus the tumor centre. Histological examination found more than 85% viable tumor cells in every tumor sample. Fresh tumor and adjacent tissue pieces were bisected; one half was stored in RNAlater at -80°C, the other sent for histology. Sequencing was performed on liver tumor tissue from sampling region 4. The cell subset or site label for this specimen denotes: tumor region T4, right-lateral pole. The TCR comes from a man between 40 and 49 years old with primary liver carcinoma and hepatitis B virus infection.

CDR3 reads: CASSLPRGMSMGGELFF. The DNA sequence is as follows: TGTGCCAGCAGCCTCCCCCGGGGCATGAGTATGGGCGGGGAGCTGTTTTTT. Here the chain combines TRBV28 and TRBJ2-2; the D region may be TRBD1 or TRBD2, each matching 5 bases equally. CDR1 and CDR2 are drawn from the germline V gene: MDHEN, SYDVKM. V drops 6 bases and J drops 7 bases, leaving 24 bases in between. The CDR3, cysteine through phenylalanine, is 17 amino acids long. The retained sequence is limited to the CDR3, 51 bases, with the frame set at the first base. The full variable domain, with segments outside the CDR3 supplied by the reference TRBV28 and TRBJ2-2 proteins, appears as DVKVTQSSRYLVKRTGEKVFLECVQDMDHENMFWYRQDPGLGLRLIYFSYDVKMKEKGDIPEGYSVSREKKERFSLILESASTNQTSMYLCASSLPRGMSMGGELFFGEGSRLTVL.